A selection of T cell receptor beta chains follows, all from one sample in a study of control samples from healthy donors and cancer patients. The protocol was immunoSEQ multiplex PCR, while the TCRdb copy is restricted to in-frame clones and leaves out a portion. The sample has about 140,000 clones; about 89% are singletons. The specimen was blood. These TCRs come from a man between 18 and 35 years old in good health. Both conserved end residues are part of each CDR3. The D gene is left open where the match is weak. Clone size is given for some rows only: seen once, a few or many times, or a class if the clone is expanded.

TRBJ2-6,NA,NA,TRBV19,CASKDVSSGANVLTF,TGTGCCAGCAAGGACGTGAGCTCTGGGGCCAACGTCCTGACTTTC
TRBJ2-5,NA,TRBD2,TRBV3-1/TRBV3-2,CASSLQTGGGVTQYF,TGTGCCAGCAGCCTCCAAACGGGAGGGGGTGTGACCCAGTACTTC
TRBJ1-2,NA,NA,TRBV11-1,CASSPYNRNSNYGYTF,TGTGCCAGCAGCCCTTATAATCGGAATTCTAACTATGGCTACACCTTC
TRBJ2-7,NA,NA,TRBV2,CASSEGKGGSYEQYF,TGTGCCAGCAGTGAAGGAAAGGGGGGCTCCTACGAGCAGTACTTC
TRBJ2-3,NA,NA,TRBV5-6,CASSLLTWPDTQYF,TGTGCCAGCAGCTTGTTGACGTGGCCAGATACGCAGTATTTT
TRBJ1-4,NA,TRBD1,TRBV19,CASSHLTTGGVMELFF,TGTGCCAGTAGCCACCTAACAACAGGGGGAGTGATGGAACTGTTTTTT
TRBJ1-1,NA,NA,TRBV19,CASSIDGSVNTEAFF,TGTGCCAGTAGTATCGACGGATCGGTGAACACTGAAGCTTTCTTT
TRBJ2-2,once,NA,TRBV19,CASSMAQGGYTGELFF,TGTGCCAGTAGTATGGCGCAGGGAGGATACACCGGGGAGCTGTTTTTT
TRBJ2-3,NA,NA,TRBV5-1,CASSLGQTDTQYF,TGCGCCAGCAGCTTAGGACAGACAGATACGCAGTATTTT
TRBJ2-7,NA,NA,TRBV20-1,CSASFPGASYEQYF,TGCAGTGCTAGTTTCCCGGGCGCCAGCTACGAGCAGTACTTC
TRBJ1-1,NA,NA,TRBV6-5,CASSYSWETNTEAFF,TGTGCCAGCAGTTACTCTTGGGAGACGAACACTGAAGCTTTCTTT
TRBJ1-6,once,TRBD1,TRBV5-1,CASSSVQGDYNSPLHF,TGCGCCAGCAGCTCGGTTCAGGGGGACTATAATTCACCCCTCCACTTT
TRBJ1-4,NA,NA,TRBV19,CASSIIPWAGRNEKLFF,TGTGCCAGTAGTATAATTCCCTGGGCCGGACGTAATGAAAAACTGTTTTTT
TRBJ1-2,NA,NA,TRBV27,CASSLLGQGRGGYTF,TGTGCCAGCAGTTTGTTGGGGCAGGGACGTGGTGGCTACACCTTC
TRBJ2-5,NA,TRBD2,TRBV7-2,CASSLGLAGAETQYF,TGTGCCAGCAGCCTAGGACTAGCGGGGGCGGAGACCCAGTACTTC
TRBJ1-1,NA,NA,TRBV11-2,CASSLLSGTEAFF,TGTGCCAGCAGCTTGCTCAGTGGGACTGAAGCTTTCTTT
TRBJ2-4,NA,NA,TRBV28,CASSFRGLLAKNIQYF,TGTGCCAGCAGTTTCAGGGGTTTACTAGCCAAAAACATTCAGTACTTC
TRBJ1-3,NA,TRBD1,TRBV3-1/TRBV3-2,CASRADRAGNTIYF,TGTGCCAGCAGGGCGGACAGGGCGGGAAACACCATATATTTT
TRBJ2-5,NA,TRBD2,TRBV6-1,CASSEEMGGQETQYF,TGTGCCAGCAGTGAGGAAATGGGGGGGCAAGAGACCCAGTACTTC
TRBJ2-5,NA,TRBD2,TRBV12-3/TRBV12-4,CASSRSGGETQYF,TGTGCCAGCAGCCGAAGCGGGGGAGAGACCCAGTACTTC
TRBJ1-6,NA,TRBD1,TRBV7-9,CASSLDPRGANSPLHF,TGTGCCAGCAGCTTAGATCCCAGGGGGGCTAATTCACCCCTCCACTTT
TRBJ1-4,once,NA,TRBV6-2/TRBV6-3,CASSYSLATGKREKLFF,TGTGCCAGCAGTTACTCGTTAGCGACAGGCAAAAGGGAAAAACTGTTTTTT